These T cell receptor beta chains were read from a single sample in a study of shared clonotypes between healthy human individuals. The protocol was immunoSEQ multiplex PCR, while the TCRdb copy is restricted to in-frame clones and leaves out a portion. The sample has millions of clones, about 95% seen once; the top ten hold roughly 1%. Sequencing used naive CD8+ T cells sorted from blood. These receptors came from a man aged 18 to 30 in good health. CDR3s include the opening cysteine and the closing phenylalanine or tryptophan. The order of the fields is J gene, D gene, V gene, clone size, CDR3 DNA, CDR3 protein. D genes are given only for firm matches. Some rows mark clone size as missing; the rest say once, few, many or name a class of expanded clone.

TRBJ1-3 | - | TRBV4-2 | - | TGTGCCAGCAGCCAAGATCCGACGATCCTGTTTGCGGACAGCTCTGGAAACACCATATATTTT | CASSQDPTILFADSSGNTIYF
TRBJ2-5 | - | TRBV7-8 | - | TGTGCCAGCAGCTTAGGACAGCTGGGGGAGACCCAGTACTTC | CASSLGQLGETQYF
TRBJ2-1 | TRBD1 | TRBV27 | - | TGTGCCAGCAGTTTTGGGGACAGGGAGTTATACAATGAGCAGTTCTTC | CASSFGDRELYNEQFF
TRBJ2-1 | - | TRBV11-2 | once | TGTGCCAGCAGCCTCAGTCACATCGATGAGCAGTTCTTC | CASSLSHIDEQFF
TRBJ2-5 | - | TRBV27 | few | TGTGCCAGCAGTTTACTAGGACAGCAAGAGACCCAGTACTTC | CASSLLGQQETQYF
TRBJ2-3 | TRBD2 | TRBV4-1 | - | TGCGCCAGCAGCCCTGTAGCGGGGCCTGGCACAGATACGCAGTATTTT | CASSPVAGPGTDTQYF
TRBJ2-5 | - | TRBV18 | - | TGTGCCAGCTCGCCGTCACAGGACTACCAAGAGACCCAGTACTTC | CASSPSQDYQETQYF
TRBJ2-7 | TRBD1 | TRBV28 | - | TGTGCCAGCTGCAGGACAGGGATCAACGAGCAGTACTTC | CASCRTGINEQYF
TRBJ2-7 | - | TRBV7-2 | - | TGTGCCAGCAGCCCGTCTACAGGGTTCTCATCCTACGAGCAGTACTTC | CASSPSTGFSSYEQYF
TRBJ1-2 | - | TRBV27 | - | TGTGCCAGCAGTTTATCAGGAAGGGACTATGGCTACACCTTC | CASSLSGRDYGYTF
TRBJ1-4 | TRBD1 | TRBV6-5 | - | TGTGCCAGCAGCGGAGGGACAGGGGTTGAAAAACTGTTTTTT | CASSGGTGVEKLFF
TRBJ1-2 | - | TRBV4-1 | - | TGCGCCAGCAGCCAAGCGTATAACTATGGCTACACCTTC | CASSQAYNYGYTF